This note documents a single T cell receptor (beta chain) sequence. The data were taken from a study of T-cell reconstitution after alpha-beta-depleted transplantation in children. For TCRbeta, the library was prepared with unique molecular identifiers. A single record per CDR3 protein comes from TCRdb applying MiXCR to the PCR reads. The sample lists about 830,000 distinct CDR3 sequences, 16% occurring once. V lost 5 bases to trimming and J lost 0 bases; unmatched junction nucleotides: 14. The CDR3 runs 19 residues. Germline loops: CDR1 SGHTA, CDR2 FQGTGA. This TCR derives from a male patient younger than 18 who had a stem cell transplant for acute lymphoblastic leukemia, so the T cells may come from the graft donor. The chain joins TRBV7-3 to TRBJ2-1; 9 nucleotides line up with TRBD2. This sample comprised PBMCs, mostly from graft donor cells, obtained 360 days after TCRalphabeta/CD19-depleted stem cell transplant. CDR3 in amino acids: CASSPAPGLAGVSYNEQFF. CDR3 DNA sequence: TGTGCCAGCAGCCCAGCGCCGGGTTTAGCGGGAGTCTCCTACAATGAGCAGTTCTTC.